These T cell receptor beta chains were read from a single sample in a study of T cells in Graves' hyperthyroidism and ophthalmopathy. TCRdb re-analysed the multiplex PCR reads in MiXCR, keeping a single row per CDR3 protein. The repertoire holds around 300,000 distinct CDR3 sequences, 13% to 15% seen once, with 30% to 35% in the top ten. Sequenced sample: blood. These receptors were obtained from a woman between 45 and 65 years old with Graves' hyperthyroidism that later progressed to Graves' ophthalmopathy. The CDR3 runs from the conserved cysteine through the conserved F or W. D genes are given only for firm matches. Size is omitted from some rows. Given values are once, few, many or a class for expanded clones.

D: TRBD1
size: many
J: TRBJ2-2
V: TRBV12-3/TRBV12-4
DNA: TGTGCCAGCAGTTTCGGACAGGTCAACACCGGGGAGCTGTTTTTT
CDR3: CASSFGQVNTGELFF

D: NA
size: many
J: TRBJ2-5
V: TRBV5-1
DNA: TGCGCCAGCAGCCTCGGAGTGGGTTGGCAAGAGACCCAGTACTTC
CDR3: CASSLGVGWQETQYF

D: NA
size: many
J: TRBJ1-1
V: TRBV24-1
DNA: TGTGCCACCAGTGACCGTCAGAGAGGAACTGAAGCTTTCTTT
CDR3: CATSDRQRGTEAFF

D: NA
size: many
J: TRBJ2-7
V: TRBV5-1
DNA: TGCGCCAGCAGCTTTGAAGGCAGAAACTACGAGCAGTACTTC
CDR3: CASSFEGRNYEQYF

D: TRBD1
size: few
J: TRBJ2-4
V: TRBV6-1
DNA: TGTGCCAGCAGTCCGCCGGGACAGGGTCCCAAAAACATTCAGTACTTC
CDR3: CASSPPGQGPKNIQYF

D: NA
size: many
J: TRBJ2-1
V: TRBV28
DNA: TGTGCCAGCAGGGGACTGTACAATGAGCAGTTCTTC
CDR3: CASRGLYNEQFF

D: TRBD2
size: few
J: TRBJ2-1
V: TRBV6-1
DNA: TGTGCCAGCAGTACTAGCGGGAGGAAGGAGCAGTTCTTC
CDR3: CASSTSGRKEQFF

D: TRBD2
size: NA
J: TRBJ2-1
V: TRBV5-8
DNA: TGTGCCAGCAGCTTGATGTTTACGGGAGGGCCGGGGTATGAGCAGTTCTTC
CDR3: CASSLMFTGGPGYEQFF

D: TRBD1
size: NA
J: TRBJ2-7
V: TRBV7-9
DNA: TGTGCCAGCAGCTCCCCGGACAGGGGTCGGAACGAGCAGTACTTC
CDR3: CASSSPDRGRNEQYF

D: NA
size: many
J: TRBJ2-6
V: TRBV11-2
DNA: TGTGCCAGCAGCCCGTGGGGGGGGGGCCGGGCCAACGTCCTGACTTTC
CDR3: CASSPWGGGRANVLTF

D: NA
size: few
J: TRBJ1-3
V: TRBV7-2
DNA: TGTGCCAGCAGCTTGATTTACGGCAGGGGTGTAATGGCTTGGAACACCATATATTTT
CDR3: CASSLIYGRGVMAWNTIYF

D: TRBD2
size: many
J: TRBJ2-3
V: TRBV20-1
DNA: TGCAGTGCTCCTCTAGCGGGAGGGTTCTCCACAGATACGCAGTATTTT
CDR3: CSAPLAGGFSTDTQYF

D: NA
size: many
J: TRBJ2-4
V: TRBV2
DNA: TGTGCCAGCCGACAATCCAGGGCGTCAGCCAAAAACATTCAGTACTTC
CDR3: CASRQSRASAKNIQYF

D: TRBD1
size: many
J: TRBJ2-1
V: TRBV6-1
DNA: TGTGCCAGCATTATGATTCGGCCGGGACAGGGAGTTTGGACTACTAATGAGCAGTTCTTC
CDR3: CASIMIRPGQGVWTTNEQFF

D: NA
size: many
J: TRBJ1-2
V: TRBV12-3/TRBV12-4
DNA: TGTGCCAGCGGGGGACCATTCTATGGCTACACCTTC
CDR3: CASGGPFYGYTF

D: NA
size: NA
J: TRBJ2-5
V: TRBV27
DNA: TGTGCCAGCAGTACCGGGACGGTCGGCATAGCCCAGTACTTC
CDR3: CASSTGTVGIAQYF

D: NA
size: many
J: TRBJ1-5
V: TRBV27
DNA: TGTGCCAGCAGTTCAGTCACAGGGCTTAGCAATCAGCCCCAGCATTTT
CDR3: CASSSVTGLSNQPQHF

D: TRBD1
size: few
J: TRBJ1-2
V: TRBV5-5
DNA: TGTGCCAGCAGCCGGACAGGGATCTATGGCTACACCTTC
CDR3: CASSRTGIYGYTF

D: NA
size: NA
J: TRBJ2-6
V: TRBV20-1
DNA: TGCAGTGCCGTTCGGTGGACATGTCTCTCTGGGGCCAACGTCCTGACTTTC
CDR3: CSAVRWTCLSGANVLTF

D: TRBD2
size: NA
J: TRBJ2-7
V: TRBV28
DNA: TGTGCCAGCAGTTCCCCCGGGACTAGCCACGGTCGCGAGCAGTACTTC
CDR3: CASSSPGTSHGREQYF

D: TRBD2
size: NA
J: TRBJ2-7
V: TRBV20-1
DNA: TGCAGTGCAGGGACTAGCGGGACCGGAGTGTATTACGAGCAGTACTTC
CDR3: CSAGTSGTGVYYEQYF

D: NA
size: many
J: TRBJ2-7
V: TRBV6-1
DNA: TGTGCCAGCAGGGCCTACCGGGAAACCCACGGCGAGCAGTACTTC
CDR3: CASRAYRETHGEQYF

D: NA
size: many
J: TRBJ1-6
V: TRBV20-1
DNA: TGCAGTGCCGCGTGGGGGAGCGGATCACCCCTCCACTTT
CDR3: CSAAWGSGSPLHF

D: NA
size: many
J: TRBJ2-7
V: TRBV13
DNA: TGTGCCAGCAGCTTAGCGGACGCCGACCACGAGCAGTACTTC
CDR3: CASSLADADHEQYF

D: NA
size: many
J: TRBJ1-1
V: TRBV6-2/TRBV6-3
DNA: TGTGCCAGCAGCCCACGGGGGGGGATTACTGAAGCTTTCTTT
CDR3: CASSPRGGITEAFF

D: NA
size: NA
J: TRBJ2-5
V: TRBV2
DNA: TGTGCCAGGGCTAGGCCCCCCGGGGAGCTGTTTGAGACCCAGTACTTC
CDR3: CARARPPGELFETQYF

D: NA
size: many
J: TRBJ2-1
V: TRBV5-1
DNA: TGCGCCAGCGTTCTAGGTATCGACAATGAGCAGTTCTTC
CDR3: CASVLGIDNEQFF

D: TRBD1
size: few
J: TRBJ2-1
V: TRBV19
DNA: TGTGCCAGTAGTAAGACAGGGCAGCCCTACAATGAGCAGTTCTTC
CDR3: CASSKTGQPYNEQFF

D: NA
size: many
J: TRBJ2-1
V: TRBV29-1
DNA: TGCAGCGTTGAAGAGGGGGTGAACGATGAGCAGTTCTTC
CDR3: CSVEEGVNDEQFF

D: TRBD2
size: many
J: TRBJ2-3
V: TRBV7-9
DNA: TGTGCCAGCAGCTTACGCGGGAGTGGGGATACGCAGTATTTT
CDR3: CASSLRGSGDTQYF

D: NA
size: many
J: TRBJ2-1
V: TRBV5-1
DNA: TGCGCCAGCAGTAACGAAGGGGGTCCCTACAATGAGCAGTTCTTC
CDR3: CASSNEGGPYNEQFF

D: NA
size: many
J: TRBJ1-1
V: TRBV6-1
DNA: TGTGCCAGCAAGGGGAGTGTACCTGAAGCTTTCTTT
CDR3: CASKGSVPEAFF

D: TRBD1
size: NA
J: TRBJ1-5
V: TRBV28
DNA: TGTGCCAGCAGCACATACCGGGACAGTATCTATAGCAATCAGCCCCAGCATTTT
CDR3: CASSTYRDSIYSNQPQHF

D: NA
size: many
J: TRBJ2-2
V: TRBV9
DNA: TGTGCCAGCAGCGTAACCAGCGGGACATCCACCGGGGAGCTGTTTTTT
CDR3: CASSVTSGTSTGELFF

D: TRBD1
size: NA
J: TRBJ1-1
V: TRBV10-3
DNA: TGTGCCATCAGTCCGGGACAGGGATCTGAAGCTTTCTTT
CDR3: CAISPGQGSEAFF

D: TRBD1
size: NA
J: TRBJ1-1
V: TRBV19
DNA: TGTGCCAGTAGAACCGGGACAGGAAGCACTGAAGCTTTCTTT
CDR3: CASRTGTGSTEAFF

D: NA
size: many
J: TRBJ2-5
V: TRBV28
DNA: TGTGCCAGCAGAGAAAATGGAGCCCAGTACTTC
CDR3: CASRENGAQYF

D: NA
size: many
J: TRBJ1-1
V: TRBV3-1
DNA: TGTGCCAGCAGCCCCGTGGATTGGACAGTGGAAGCTTTCTTT
CDR3: CASSPVDWTVEAFF

D: NA
size: NA
J: TRBJ1-1
V: TRBV7-2
DNA: TGTGCCGGTCGTAAAAACAGGGATAACACTGAAGCTTTCTTT
CDR3: CAGRKNRDNTEAFF

D: TRBD1
size: many
J: TRBJ1-1
V: TRBV20-1
DNA: TGCAGTGCTAGAGATCAGAACCAGGGGGGGCACACTGAAGCTTTCTTT
CDR3: CSARDQNQGGHTEAFF

D: NA
size: many
J: TRBJ2-1
V: TRBV20-1
DNA: TGCAGTGCTAGTCAGGGCGGGAAAATCTACAATGAGCAGTTCTTC
CDR3: CSASQGGKIYNEQFF

D: TRBD1
size: NA
J: TRBJ1-3
V: TRBV2
DNA: TGTGCCAGCAGTGATCGGGGACAGGGGTACTCTGGAAACACCATATATTTT
CDR3: CASSDRGQGYSGNTIYF

D: TRBD2
size: many
J: TRBJ2-3
V: TRBV18
DNA: TGTGCCAGCTCACCCGGGACTAGCGGGAGTGGGACAGATACGCAGTATTTT
CDR3: CASSPGTSGSGTDTQYF

D: NA
size: few
J: TRBJ1-4
V: TRBV6-1
DNA: TGTGCCAGCAGTTCCCTAGGTGAAAAACTGTTTTTT
CDR3: CASSSLGEKLFF

D: NA
size: NA
J: TRBJ1-1
V: TRBV12-3/TRBV12-4
DNA: TGTGCCAGCAGTCCACAGGGTGGGTACACTGAAGCTTTCTTT
CDR3: CASSPQGGYTEAFF

D: TRBD1
size: many
J: TRBJ2-5
V: TRBV13
DNA: TGTGCCAGCAGCTCGGACAGGGGGCGTCTCCAAGAGACCCAGTACTTC
CDR3: CASSSDRGRLQETQYF

D: NA
size: few
J: TRBJ2-6
V: TRBV30
DNA: TGTGCCTGGAGTGGGGGCGCTGGGGCCAACGTCCTGACTTTC
CDR3: CAWSGGAGANVLTF

D: NA
size: few
J: TRBJ1-2
V: TRBV7-2
DNA: TGTGCCAGCAGCTTAGGTATAGATGGCTACACCTTC
CDR3: CASSLGIDGYTF

D: NA
size: many
J: TRBJ1-4
V: TRBV10-3
DNA: TGTGCCATCAGTGAGCGGGCCGAAAATGAAAAACTGTTTTTT
CDR3: CAISERAENEKLFF

D: NA
size: NA
J: TRBJ1-5
V: TRBV19
DNA: TGTGCCAGTAGTATCTTGCAGGGTGTTAGCAATCAGCCCCAGCATTTT
CDR3: CASSILQGVSNQPQHF

D: TRBD1
size: many
J: TRBJ1-1
V: TRBV11-2
DNA: TGTGCCAGCAGCAAGATTAGGAACTCAGGACAGGCGGATGGCACTGAAGCTTTCTTT
CDR3: CASSKIRNSGQADGTEAFF

D: NA
size: many
J: TRBJ2-1
V: TRBV7-3
DNA: TGTGCCAGCAGCCCCGACCGGGACTCCTACAATGAGCAGTTCTTC
CDR3: CASSPDRDSYNEQFF

D: TRBD1
size: many
J: TRBJ1-5
V: TRBV4-1
DNA: TGCGCCAGCAGCTCACAGGGGGATCAGCCCCAGCATTTT
CDR3: CASSSQGDQPQHF